The 29 T cell receptor beta chains below were found in one sample sequenced in a study of T cells in localized non-small cell lung cancer (dated by TCRdb to 2018 to 2020). The library was obtained by the immunoSEQ multiplex PCR assay. TCRdb's version of the immuneACCESS table is confined to in-frame rearrangements and falls short of the full clone set. An unresolved V gene accounts for under half of the shortfall where checked; the remainder is of unknown origin. The table for this sample lists around 130,000 clones; 70% to 90% of them were counted only once. The top ten constitute over 1.5% of the sample. Sample: peripheral blood, taken before any cancer treatment. These receptors were obtained from a female donor at least 60 years old with stage I lung adenocarcinoma.

The V call is TRBV29-1, the J call TRBJ2-3; TRBD2 matches at 8 bases. The CDR3 is 11 residues long. The V gene's germline CDR1 is SQVTM and CDR2 ANQGSEA. V lost 5 bases and J lost 7; bases outside the gene matches: 2. The CDR3 protein is CSVLSGNTQYF. The CDR3 DNA is TGCAGCGTTCTTAGCGGGAATACGCAGTATTTT.

V and J are TRBV18 and TRBJ1-2, with 11 bases aligning to TRBD1. Germline-derived CDR1 and CDR2 are KGHSH and LQKENI. V lost 6 bases and J lost 6; bases outside the gene matches: 12. CDR3 length: 16 amino acids. CDR3 nucleotide sequence: TGTGCCAGCTCCCCAAGCCTAGGGACAGGGGGTCATGGCTACACCTTC. Its protein product is CASSPSLGTGGHGYTF.

The V call is TRBV15, the J call TRBJ2-3; tentatively, D is TRBD2 (6 bases). The CDR3 extends over 15 amino acids. In germline, CDR1 is LNHNV, CDR2 YYDKDF (reference sequence). V was cut by 0 bases and J by 3 bases, with 10 bases left in between. CDR3 in amino acids: CATSRDLAGTDTQYF. The CDR3, as DNA: TGTGCCACCAGCAGAGATCTTGCGGGAACAGATACGCAGTATTTT.

The chain has TRBV10-1 and TRBJ2-2, with D uncertain. There are 12 residues in the CDR3. Per germline, CDR1 WNHNN and CDR2 SYGVQD (reference sequence). Trimming pared 6 bases from V and 3 bases from J, leaving 5 bases between. DNA of the CDR3: TGCGCCAGCAGGGCTTACACCGGGGAGCTGTTTTTT. It codes for CASRAYTGELFF.

The chain links TRBV19 to TRBJ1-2; D gene uncertain. V lost 10 bases to trimming and J lost 4 bases, with 13 bases between them. Looked up from germline, CDR1 is LNHDA and CDR2 is SQIVND (reference sequence). The CDR3 is made up of 12 amino acids. CDR3 in amino acids: CATSSGSYGYTF. The CDR3, as DNA: TGTGCCACTTCCAGCGGGTCCTATGGCTACACCTTC. The full variable domain, completed using reference TRBV19 and TRBJ1-2, is DGGITQSPKYLFRKEGQNVTLSCEQNLNHDAMYWYRQDPGQGLRLIYYSQIVNDFQKGDIAEGYSVSREKKESFPLTVTSAQKNPTAFYLCATSSGSYGYTFGSGTRLTVV.

The V call is TRBV2, the J call TRBJ2-7, with a weak D call TRBD2 (5 bases). This CDR3 has 11 residues. Germline V gives CDR1 SNHLY, CDR2 FYNNEI. The V end was cut by 9 bases, the J end by 3 bases, with 9 bases between. Written as DNA, the CDR3 is TGTGCCAGTTTACTAGGCTACGAGCAGTACTTC. It encodes CASLLGYEQYF.

V gene TRBV28 combines with J gene TRBJ2-1; 9 bases match TRBD2. There are 15 residues in the CDR3. Germline lookup yields CDR1 MDHEN and CDR2 SYDVKM. V shed 1 base and J 7 bases; nucleotides not matched to a gene: 5. The CDR3 bases are TGTGCCAGCAGTTTATTATGGCTAGCGGGAAATGAGCAGTTCTTC. This encodes CASSLLWLAGNEQFF.

The chain couples TRBV9 to TRBJ2-7; 8 bases match TRBD1. The CDR3 spans 12 residues. After removal of 3 bases from V and 4 bases from J, the junction contained 0 bases not matched to a gene. In germline, CDR1 is SGDLS, CDR2 YYNGEE. CDR3 coding DNA: TGTGCCAGCAGCGGACAGGGGTACGAGCAGTACTTC. This sequence encodes CASSGQGYEQYF.

J is TRBJ2-1 and V is TRBV7-5; TRBD2 reflects the table's D call only, with no check against the DNA. TRBV7-5 is a known pseudogene. The CDR3 covers 17 residues. For the CDR3, the DNA is TGTGCCAGAAGCCCTTGCGACCCCGGGACTAATTACAATGAGCAGTTCTTC. It yields the protein CARSPCDPGTNYNEQFF.

The DNA of the CDR3 is TGTGCCAGCAGTTTCAGGGGATCGGGATATGGCTACACCTTC. Amino acids: CASSFRGSGYGYTF. The rearrangement joins TRBV28 to TRBJ1-2, with a tentative D call TRBD1 (6 bases). V lost 3 bases, J lost 5 bases, and 13 bases lay in between. The germline CDR1 and CDR2 sequences are MDHEN and SYDVKM. The CDR3 sequence is 14 residues long.

The chain links TRBV7-2 to TRBJ2-1; D is undetermined. CDR1 SGHTA and CDR2 FQGNSA come from the germline V gene. Trimming cost V 1 base and J 2 bases, with 12 bases left between them. This CDR3 comprises 16 residues. The CDR3 DNA sequence: TGTGCCAGCAGCTTAGGGTCGGTAGCAACCTACAATGAGCAGTTCTTC. Its translation: CASSLGSVATYNEQFF.

The chain uses TRBV28 and TRBJ2-2; 10 bases line up with TRBD1. The CDR3 runs 14 residues. CDR1 and CDR2 from the germline V gene are MDHEN and SYDVKM. The CDR3 spells CASLGQGGTGELFF. The CDR3 region has the DNA TGTGCTTCTCTCGGACAGGGGGGAACCGGGGAGCTGTTTTTT.

The DNA of the CDR3 is TGCAGCGTAATACTAGCGGGAGGAAGAGAGACCCAGTACTTC. Residues: CSVILAGGRETQYF. This chain connects TRBV29-1 to TRBJ2-5; 12 bases are a match to TRBD2. The CDR3 totals 14 residues. The germline gives CDR1 SQVTM, CDR2 ANQGSEA. Germline trimming cut 6 bases from V and 4 bases from J; bases unmatched to any gene: 6.

This clone was seen more than once but under ten times. The chain carries TRBV10-1 and TRBJ1-1; 7 bases are a match to TRBD1. The CDR3 spans 13 residues. V lost 6 bases, J lost 11 bases, and 12 bases stayed unmatched. CDR1 WNHNN and CDR2 SYGVQD come from the germline V gene (reference sequence). CDR3 amino acids: CASSGGWGQKAFF. CDR3 DNA sequence: TGCGCCAGCAGCGGGGGATGGGGACAGAAGGCTTTCTTT.

The gene calls are TRBV5-1 and TRBJ2-3; D remains ambiguous. Germline V gene lookup returns CDR1 SGHRS and CDR2 YFSETQ. This CDR3 contains 12 residues. The V gene lost 0 bases and the J gene lost 6 bases, with 5 bases spanning the gap. CDR3 coding DNA: TGCGCCAGCAGCTTGGAGTTGGATACGCAGTATTTT. It encodes CASSLELDTQYF. The full variable domain, rest sourced from reference TRBV5-1 and TRBJ2-3, is KAGVTQTPRYLIKTRGQQVTLSCSPISGHRSVSWYQQTPGQGLQFLFEYFSETQRNKGNFPGRFSGRQFSNSRSEMNVSTLELGDSALYLCASSLELDTQYFGPGTRLTVL.

This clone was seen once. The V call is TRBV6-1, the J call TRBJ2-3; 11 bases map to TRBD2. The V segment lost 0 bases and the J segment 9 bases; nucleotides outside the gene matches: 11. Germline-derived CDR1 and CDR2 are MNHNS and SASEGT. The CDR3 runs to 17 residues. The CDR3 reads CASSEARKGLAAPTQYF. CDR3 DNA: TGTGCCAGCAGTGAAGCCAGGAAGGGACTAGCGGCCCCCACGCAGTATTTT.

The chain couples TRBV7-9 to TRBJ2-1; D is perhaps TRBD2 (6 bases). Trimming cost V 5 bases and J 6 bases, with 17 bases left between them. Per the germline V gene, CDR1 is SEHNR and CDR2 is FQNEAQ (reference sequence). The CDR3 sequence is 15 residues long. DNA for the CDR3: TGTGCCAGCAGCCGGATCAAGGGAGGTAGCAATGAGCAGTTCTTC. The encoded protein is CASSRIKGGSNEQFF. The full variable domain, rest sourced from reference TRBV7-9 and TRBJ2-1, is DTGVSQNPRHKITKRGQNVTFRCDPISEHNRLYWYRQTLGQGPEFLTYFQNEAQLEKSRLLSDRFSAERPKGSFSTLEIQRTEQGDSAMYLCASSRIKGGSNEQFFGPGTRLTVL.

The genes are TRBV10-1 and TRBJ2-3, with 10 bases lining up with TRBD2. Germline values: CDR1 WNHNN, CDR2 SYGVQD (reference sequence). The CDR3 has 16 amino acids. After removal of 2 bases from V and 6 bases from J, the junction contained 8 bases not matched to a gene. The CDR3 DNA reads TGCGCCAGCAGTGAGGGAACTAGCGGGGCCCACGATACGCAGTATTTT. This gives the protein CASSEGTSGAHDTQYF.

The rearrangement uses TRBV7-2 and TRBJ1-4, with D hard to call. The length of the CDR3 is 15 residues. Trimming stripped 3 bases from V and 8 bases from J, with 16 bases between. Germline V gene data show CDR1 as SGHTA and CDR2 as FQGNSA. CDR3 in DNA: TGTGCCAGCAGCTTGTTCGCCCCCTTGGGCGAAAAACTGTTTTTT. Translating gives CASSLFAPLGEKLFF. Full variable domain (outside the CDR3, taken from reference TRBV7-2 and TRBJ1-4): GAGVSQSPSNKVTEKGKDVELRCDPISGHTALYWYRQSLGQGLEFLIYFQGNSAPDKSGLPSDRFSAERTGGSVSTLTIQRTQQEDSAVYLCASSLFAPLGEKLFFGSGTQLSVL.

J is TRBJ2-3 and V is TRBV5-1; no clear D. The CDR3 covers 14 residues. Trimming took 1 base from V and 3 from J, leaving 9 bases between them. From germline, CDR1 is SGHRS and CDR2 YFSETQ. The CDR3 DNA follows: TGCGCCAGCAGCTTGCTAGGAAGAACAGATACGCAGTATTTT. Translation gives CASSLLGRTDTQYF.

In the case of this clone: A junction boundary mismatches the germline segment, possibly from a read error. The chain employs TRBV6-1 and TRBJ2-5; possibly TRBD1 or TRBD2 for D (5 bases each). The CDR3 consists of 12 residues. Germline lookup yields CDR1 MNHNS and CDR2 SASEGT. The CDR3 DNA sequence: TGTGCCAGCAGCGAAGGGACCGGGACCCAGTACTTC. Its translation: CASSEGTGTQYF.

V and J are TRBV30 and TRBJ1-1, with D perhaps TRBD1 (5 bases). The V end was cut by 3 bases, the J end by 4 bases, with 12 bases between. Germline assignment: CDR1 GTSNPN and CDR2 SVGIG (reference sequence). The CDR3 runs to 13 residues. In DNA form, the CDR3 reads TGTGCCTGGAGCGGAAGGGGAGGCACTGAAGCTTTCTTT. This sequence encodes CAWSGRGGTEAFF.

This chain connects TRBV5-8 to TRBJ2-7; 9 nucleotides line up with TRBD1. V shed 0 bases and J 3 bases; nucleotides not matched to a gene: 7. Germline V gene data show CDR1 as SGHTS and CDR2 as YDEGEE. The CDR3 extends over 16 amino acids. The CDR3 DNA follows: TGTGCCAGCAGCTTGGGGGCCGGGACAGGGAACTACGAGCAGTACTTC. Its protein is CASSLGAGTGNYEQYF.

The chain employs TRBV5-1 and TRBJ1-4; D is perhaps TRBD1 (6 bases). The germline CDR1 and CDR2 sequences are SGHRS and YFSETQ. This CDR3 has 14 residues. Trimming cost V 0 bases and J 7 bases, with 10 bases left between them. CDR3 sequence reads: CASSLDRVSEKLFF. The CDR3, as DNA: TGCGCCAGCAGCTTGGACAGGGTTTCTGAAAAACTGTTTTTT.

The CDR3 region has the DNA TGCGCCAGCAGCCAAGAAGGGACACCCTCCCGTGGGACCGGGGAGCTGTTTTTT. Protein sequence: CASSQEGTPSRGTGELFF. The chain links TRBV4-1 to TRBJ2-2, with D maybe TRBD1 (6 bases). Germline values: CDR1 MGHRA, CDR2 YSYEKL. Trimming removed 0 bases at V and 5 bases at J, with 19 bases between. The CDR3 consists of 18 residues.

The V gene is TRBV4-1, the J gene TRBJ1-1; D is undetermined. The CDR3 totals 13 residues. CDR1 and CDR2 from the germline V gene are MGHRA and YSYEKL. Trimming cost V 0 bases and J 3 bases, with 5 bases left between them. CDR3 in DNA: TGCGCCAGCAGCCAAGAGAGCTACACTGAAGCTTTCTTT. This translates into CASSQESYTEAFF.

V and J are TRBV19 and TRBJ2-3; tentatively, D is TRBD1 (6 bases). This CDR3 region has 17 residues. The V end lost 7 bases, the J end lost 5 bases, and 25 bases lay between the germline ends. Germline V gene data show CDR1 as LNHDA and CDR2 as SQIVND (reference sequence). DNA for the CDR3: TGTGCCAGTACCCCCAGGGGTGGGAGCATGTTCGGAGATACGCAGTATTTT. It specifies CASTPRGGSMFGDTQYF. Complete variable domain (other parts from reference TRBV19 and TRBJ2-3): DGGITQSPKYLFRKEGQNVTLSCEQNLNHDAMYWYRQDPGQGLRLIYYSQIVNDFQKGDIAEGYSVSREKKESFPLTVTSAQKNPTAFYLCASTPRGGSMFGDTQYFGPGTRLTVL.

This chain uses TRBV6-6 with TRBJ2-5; D gene unclear. Per germline, CDR1 MNHNY and CDR2 SVGAGI (reference sequence). The CDR3 contains 11 residues. The V end was cut by 6 bases, the J end by 3 bases, with 5 bases between. The DNA for the CDR3 is TGTGCCAGCAGCGTAGAAGAGACCCAGTACTTC. It specifies CASSVEETQYF.

This sequence joins TRBV2 and TRBJ2-2, with unresolved D. CDR3 length: 15 amino acids. Deletions cut 3 bases from V and 1 base from J, with 9 bases between. Per germline, CDR1 SNHLY and CDR2 FYNNEI. The CDR3 nucleotides read TGTGCCAGCAGTGATCCCCAGCGGAACACCGGGGAGCTGTTTTTT. Amino acid sequence: CASSDPQRNTGELFF.